Following are 10 T cell receptor beta chains from one sample sequenced in a study of patients and donors after allogeneic stem cell transplantation. TCRdb processed the RT-PCR reads anew with MiXCR; each CDR3 protein has one entry. The table includes more than 850,000 distinct CDR3 sequences, over 15% detected once. Sequencing input: blood, either unsorted or a sorted T cell fraction (not recorded which). The receptors stem from a human donor who was either an allogeneic HSCT recipient or a stem cell or donor lymphocyte infusion donor (not recorded which). It is not recorded whose cells these are; they may come from a transplant donor.

This clonotype has more than one count but fewer than ten. V is TRBV20-1 and J is TRBJ1-2; TRBD1 matches 7 bases. This CDR3 is built from 15 residues. V shed 2 bases, J shed 2 bases, and the junction held 8 bases outside the gene matches. CDR1 DFQATT and CDR2 SNEGSKA come from the germline V gene (reference sequence). CDR3 in DNA: TGCAGTGCTAGATCGGGACAGTCCCTCAACTATGGCTACACCTTC. Protein product: CSARSGQSLNYGYTF.

There are a few counts of this clonotype. The chain carries TRBV11-2 and TRBJ2-2, with TRBD2 matching over 10 bases. Trimming took 5 bases from V and 4 from J; bases not matched to a gene: 10. Germline V gene lookup returns CDR1 SGHAT and CDR2 FQNNGV. This CDR3 spans 17 amino acids. The DNA for the CDR3 is TGTGCCAGCAGCCTAGGAGCGGGAGGGCGGATCACCGGGGAGCTGTTTTTT. Its translation is CASSLGAGGRITGELFF.

The J gene is TRBJ2-3, the V gene TRBV3-1; 7 nucleotides agree with TRBD2. V shed 5 bases, J shed 1 base, and the junction held 3 bases outside the gene matches. Germline loops: CDR1 LGHDT, CDR2 YNNKEL (reference sequence). There are 14 residues in the CDR3. The CDR3 bases are TGTGCCAGCAGCATGGGGGGGGGCACAGATACGCAGTATTTT. It yields the protein CASSMGGGTDTQYF.

Of note for this clonotype: Being one base from a much bigger clone, this may be a read error. The rearrangement links TRBV7-2 to TRBJ2-5; D is undetermined. V was cut by 1 base and J by 6 bases, with 6 bases left in between. Germline V gene sequence: CDR1 SGHTA, CDR2 FQGNSA. The CDR3 is made up of 12 amino acids. The CDR3 sequence: CASSLVEKTQYF. The CDR3 DNA is TGTGCCAGCAGCTTAGTAGAAAAGACCCAGTACTTC.

The chain has TRBV7-6 and TRBJ2-7; D is unresolved. The CDR3 covers 14 residues. V was clipped by 1 base and J by 6 bases, with 13 bases between them. CDR1 is SGHVS, CDR2 FNYEAQ, per germline. The CDR3 DNA reads TGTGCCAGCAGCTTAGAGGGCAACGGTGGCGAGCAGTACTTC. Translated: CASSLEGNGGEQYF.

The J gene is TRBJ2-3, the V gene TRBV2; 10 bases are shared with TRBD2. The V and J ends lost 2 bases and 2 bases, in that order; junction bases with no gene match: 7. This CDR3 has 17 residues. Germline V gene lookup returns CDR1 SNHLY and CDR2 FYNNEI. Here the CDR3 reads CASSESGLAANTDTQYF. The CDR3, as DNA: TGTGCCAGCAGTGAATCAGGACTAGCGGCGAACACAGATACGCAGTATTTT.

This clonotype was observed a few times. This chain uses TRBV19 with TRBJ2-2; 8 nucleotides align to TRBD1. The junction had 7 bases not matched to a gene; V was cut back by 2 bases and J by 2 bases. CDR3 length equals 17 residues. Per germline, CDR1 LNHDA and CDR2 SQIVND (reference sequence). CDR3 amino acids: CASSIRGTGGNTGELFF. The CDR3, as DNA: TGTGCCAGTAGTATAAGGGGCACAGGGGGAAACACCGGGGAGCTGTTTTTT.

This clonotype occurred a few times. CDR3 loop: CASSLDRLKYNEQFF. The CDR3 region has the DNA TGTGCCAGCAGCTTAGATCGTCTAAAATACAATGAGCAGTTCTTC. The chain uses TRBV11-2 and TRBJ2-1; D is undetermined. Germline V gene sequence: CDR1 SGHAT, CDR2 FQNNGV. The V gene lost 0 bases and the J gene lost 4 bases, with 10 bases spanning the gap. This CDR3 spans 15 amino acids.

This clonotype has just a few counts. V and J are TRBV7-9 and TRBJ1-2; no definite D call. CDR3 length: 14 amino acids. Germline assignment: CDR1 SEHNR and CDR2 FQNEAQ (reference sequence). The V end was cut by 1 base, the J end by 8 bases, with 14 bases between. CDR3 DNA: TGTGCCAGCAGCTTAGTATCCCACCAGGAGGGCTACACCTTC. This gives the protein CASSLVSHQEGYTF.

This clonotype was picked up a small number of times. V usage is TRBV12-3 or TRBV12-4 and J usage is TRBJ1-2; D is uncertain. The CDR3 has 13 amino acids. Between the trimmed V and J ends, which lost 5 bases and 6 bases, there was a span of 13 bases. CDR3 DNA sequence: TGTGCCAGCAGTCCATCGACCTGGGATGGCTACACCTTC. This sequence encodes CASSPSTWDGYTF.